The clone carrying this TCR beta chain was observed a few times. The data stem from a study of blood T cell repertoires in COVID-19. Study information: COVID-19 samples collected from the United States, Italy and Spain covered acute and convalescent phases.

The V end was cut by 3 bases, the J end by 5 bases, with 11 bases between. The CDR3 loop spans 14 amino acids. In germline, CDR1 is GTSNPN, CDR2 SVGIG (reference sequence). Sequencing was performed with immunoSEQ multiplex PCR; in TCRdb, only in-frame clones are kept and a portion is missing. The top ten clones hold 5.5% to 8.5% of a sample with approximately 110,000 clones, roughly 84% of them seen once. The gene calls are TRBV30 and TRBJ1-6; no clear D gene. This TCR was recovered from a woman between 50 and 59 years old with acute or convalescent COVID-19. What was sequenced was peripheral blood. CDR3 bases: TGTGCCTGGAGATCCGCACAGCATAATTCACCCCTCCACTTT. Its translation: CAWRSAQHNSPLHF.